This T cell receptor (beta chain) was sequenced during a study of neurological immune-mediated disorders. Study-level points and caveats: Across subjects, no CDR3 amino acid sequence appeared in expanded clones of more than one subject, a finding that suggested private repertoires in all groups.

The CDR3 consists of 16 residues. V lost 2 bases and J 0 bases, leaving 12 bases between the germline ends. Germline CDR1 is SGHTA and CDR2 is FQGNSA. Unsorted libraries were prepared from 2 million PBMCs held at -80 C. 5'RACE with 10-nucleotide random UMIs produced the cDNA. TCRdb re-called the 5' RACE reads with MiXCR, one entry per CDR3 protein. The sample has tens of thousands of distinct CDR3 sequences; 13% to 15% are singletons. There are many counts of this clonotype. Its antigen is as yet unknown. V usage is TRBV7-2 and J usage is TRBJ2-3; no reliable D call. Material for sequencing was PBMCs. The receptor was derived from a woman aged 50 to 60 with HTLV-1-associated myelopathy (HAM/TSP). In nucleotides, the CDR3 is TGTGCCAGCAGCTTAATCTTGCGAACTAGCACAGATACGCAGTATTTT. Its translation: CASSLILRTSTDTQYF.